The 20 T cell receptor beta chains listed next were all sequenced from one sample in a study of graft-versus-host responses after intestinal transplantation. TCRdb's copy holds only in-frame clones and misses some; the assay was immunoSEQ multiplex PCR. The sample carries more than 90,000 clones, approximately 93% recorded once. Which antigens these TCRs recognize remains unknown. The sample in question was unstimulated CD8+ T cells sorted from spleen or lymph node cells, obtained before transplant. The origin of the receptors is a human donor who was the organ donor for an intestinal transplant.

This chain joins TRBV4-1 and TRBJ2-7; 8 positions agree with TRBD1. Unmatched junction bases numbered 8, after V lost 4 bases and J lost 3 bases. CDR1 is MGHRA, CDR2 YSYEKL, per germline. This CDR3 spans 15 amino acids. The CDR3 DNA reads as TGCGCCAGCAGCCTTATATGGGACAGGAACTACGAGCAGTACTTC. As protein: CASSLIWDRNYEQYF.

The chain has TRBV25-1 and TRBJ2-6; D gene unclear. Looked up from germline, CDR1 is MGHDK and CDR2 is SYGVNS. Trimming pared 4 bases from V and 0 bases from J, leaving 7 bases between. The length of the CDR3 is 15 residues. CDR3 sequence (DNA): TGTGCCAGCAGTGCTGGATACTCTGGGGCCAACGTCCTGACTTTC. Its protein product is CASSAGYSGANVLTF. Together with reference TRBV25-1 and TRBJ2-6, the CDR3 gives the full variable domain: EADIYQTPRYLVIGTGKKITLECSQTMGHDKMYWYQQDPGMELHLIHYSYGVNSTEKGDLSSESTVSRIRTEHFPLTLESARPSHTSQYLCASSAGYSGANVLTFGAGSRLTVL.

The rearrangement joins TRBV13 to TRBJ2-1; D is possibly TRBD1 or TRBD2 (6 bases each). Per germline, CDR1 PRHDT and CDR2 FYEKMQ (reference sequence). The CDR3 contains 15 residues. Trimming stripped 3 bases from V and 3 bases from J, with 12 bases between. CDR3 protein: CASSFGGTSYNEQFF. The CDR3 DNA is TGTGCCAGCAGCTTCGGCGGGACAAGCTACAATGAGCAGTTCTTC.

This clone appeared a few times. The J gene is TRBJ1-2, the V gene TRBV6-6; D perhaps matches TRBD1 (6 bases). V was trimmed by 0 bases and J by 8 bases, leaving 13 bases between them. CDR1 MNHNY and CDR2 SVGAGI come from the germline V gene (reference sequence). The length of the CDR3 is 14 residues. The CDR3, as DNA: TGTGCCAGCAGTTACTCGGGGGGGGGCATGGGCTACACCTTC. Protein product: CASSYSGGGMGYTF.

The chain is built from TRBV6-5 and TRBJ2-5, with TRBD1 identical over 8 bases. CDR3 size: 15 residues. Germline loops: CDR1 MNHEY, CDR2 SVGAGI. Trimming removed 3 bases from V and 4 bases from J; junction bases left unmatched: 7. The CDR3 reads CASSYIPGQGETQYF. The CDR3 nucleotides are TGTGCCAGCAGTTATATTCCCGGACAGGGAGAGACCCAGTACTTC.

V and J are TRBV27 and TRBJ2-6; no firm D call. Germline V gene data show CDR1 as MNHEY and CDR2 as SMNVEV (reference sequence). With 1 base removed from V and 2 bases from J, the gap between germline ends came to 9 bases. The CDR3 totals 16 residues. As DNA, the CDR3 is TGTGCCAGCAGTTTATTCGGATCCCCTGGGGCCAACGTCCTGACTTTC. Translated: CASSLFGSPGANVLTF.

The V call is TRBV5-1, the J call TRBJ2-1, with TRBD2 as a possible D gene (5 bases). The V end lost 0 bases, the J end lost 5 bases, and 15 bases lay between the germline ends. Germline lookup yields CDR1 SGHRS and CDR2 YFSETQ. The CDR3 runs 16 residues. This chain's CDR3 is CASSLARASLDNEQFF. The CDR3 DNA reads TGCGCCAGCAGCTTGGCGAGGGCCTCCCTGGACAATGAGCAGTTCTTC.

The rearrangement joins TRBV10-3 to TRBJ2-2; 7 nucleotides align to TRBD1. This CDR3 region has 15 residues. Looked up from germline, CDR1 is ENHRY and CDR2 is SYGVKD. V was clipped by 8 bases and J by 5 bases; unmatched bases: 11. The CDR3 loop reads CAIRGDSWLTGELFF. CDR3 bases: TGTGCCATCCGAGGGGACAGCTGGCTGACCGGGGAGCTGTTTTTT.

This sequence joins TRBV7-9 and TRBJ1-2; weak D call: TRBD1 (5 bases). The CDR3 spans 14 residues. The germline V gene has CDR1 SEHNR and CDR2 FQNEAQ (reference sequence). V gave up 1 base and J gave up 3 bases, with 9 bases separating them. CDR3 nucleotides: TGTGCCAGCAGCTTAGTCCAGGGAGACTATGGCTACACCTTC. Protein product: CASSLVQGDYGYTF.

The J gene is TRBJ1-2, the V gene TRBV5-6; possible D gene TRBD1, 6 bases. The CDR3 runs to 15 residues. Looked up from germline, CDR1 is SGHDT and CDR2 is YYEEEE. Deletions cut 2 bases from V and 4 bases from J, with 15 bases between. This CDR3 reads CASSFNGGAGYGYTF. CDR3 DNA sequence: TGTGCCAGCAGCTTTAACGGGGGCGCAGGCTATGGCTACACCTTC.

This clone has more than one count but fewer than ten. The V and J genes are TRBV27 and TRBJ2-7; 11 bases fit TRBD1. The germline V gene has CDR1 MNHEY and CDR2 SMNVEV (reference sequence). This CDR3 has 14 residues. V shed 4 bases and J 5 bases; nucleotides not matched to a gene: 4. CDR3 sequence (DNA): TGTGCCAGCAGTTCCGGACAGGGGGCCCACGAGCAGTACTTC. Its protein is CASSSGQGAHEQYF.

This CDR3 is CASSLRGSYGYTF. The CDR3 coding sequence is TGTGCCAGCAGTTTGAGGGGTTCATATGGCTACACCTTC. The chain carries TRBV27 and TRBJ1-2, with D possibly matching TRBD1 (5 bases). The germline CDR1 and CDR2 sequences are MNHEY and SMNVEV (reference sequence). CDR3 size: 13 residues. V lost 3 bases to trimming and J lost 5 bases, with 10 bases between them.

The genes are TRBV28 and TRBJ2-7; D is unclear. With 2 bases removed from V and 4 bases from J, the gap between germline ends came to 9 bases. CDR3 length equals 13 residues. Germline CDR1 is MDHEN and CDR2 is SYDVKM. CDR3 region: CASSLLLGYEQYF. For the CDR3, the DNA is TGTGCCAGCAGTTTACTTCTCGGGTACGAGCAGTACTTC.

The chain has TRBV14 and TRBJ1-1; D is undetermined. CDR1 and CDR2 (germline): SGHDN, FVKESK. V shed 0 bases and J shed 0 bases, with 20 bases lying between them. The CDR3 contains 19 residues. In DNA, the CDR3 is TGTGCCAGCAGCCAAGATAGACAAACTAAGCCTAATATGAACACTGAAGCTTTCTTT. Amino acid sequence: CASSQDRQTKPNMNTEAFF.

The CDR3 nucleotides are TGTGCCAGCAGCATGGGGACGTCAAATGAGCAGTTCTTC. It encodes CASSMGTSNEQFF. The rearrangement uses TRBV6-6 and TRBJ2-1; D tentatively reads TRBD1 or TRBD2 (5 bases each). Germline lookup yields CDR1 MNHNY and CDR2 SVGAGI (reference sequence). The CDR3 consists of 13 residues. The V end lost 6 bases, the J end lost 7 bases, and 13 bases lay between the germline ends.

The genes are TRBV5-4 and TRBJ2-1; perhaps TRBD2 as D (5 bases). V was trimmed by 2 bases and J by 6 bases, leaving 6 bases between them. The CDR3 loop spans 12 amino acids. Germline V lookup: CDR1 SGHNT, CDR2 YYREEE (reference sequence). This CDR3 is CASSFRGNEQFF. The CDR3 DNA reads as TGTGCCAGCAGCTTCCGGGGCAATGAGCAGTTCTTC. The complete variable domain, with remaining parts taken from reference TRBV5-4 and TRBJ2-1, reads ETGVTQSPTHLIKTRGQQVTLRCSSQSGHNTVSWYQQALGQGPQFIFQYYREEENGRGNFPPRFSGLQFPNYSSELNVNALELDDSALYLCASSFRGNEQFFGPGTRLTVL.

The chain has TRBV19 and TRBJ2-2; D ambiguous. V was shortened by 0 bases and J by 3 bases, with 2 bases between the two germline ends. CDR3 length equals 13 residues. Per the germline V gene, CDR1 is LNHDA and CDR2 is SQIVND (reference sequence). The CDR3 loop is CASSIDDTGELFF. CDR3 in DNA: TGTGCCAGTAGTATAGATGACACCGGGGAGCTGTTTTTT.

J is TRBJ1-2 and V is TRBV10-3; tentatively, D is TRBD1 (6 bases). Trimming pared 7 bases from V and 3 bases from J, leaving 24 bases between. Germline loops: CDR1 ENHRY, CDR2 SYGVKD. CDR3 length: 17 amino acids. DNA for the CDR3: TGTGCCATCACCAGTTACAGGGAACCCTCACCTTACTATGGCTACACCTTC. Its protein product is CAITSYREPSPYYGYTF.

The V call is TRBV12-5, the J call TRBJ1-2; D is possibly TRBD1 (6 bases). This CDR3 is built from 15 residues. Germline V lookup: CDR1 LGHNT, CDR2 FRNRAP. Trimming removed 2 bases from V and 2 bases from J, with 12 bases in between. The CDR3 DNA reads as TGTGCTAGTGGTTTGAGGGGGACCCAGAACTATGGCTACACCTTC. Translation gives CASGLRGTQNYGYTF.

V is TRBV5-6 and J is TRBJ2-7; a possible D gene is TRBD2 (5 bases). The V gene's germline CDR1 is SGHDT and CDR2 YYEEEE. The CDR3 spans 17 residues. V was shortened by 1 base and J by 0 bases, with 17 bases between the two germline ends. Here the CDR3 DNA reads TGTGCCAGCAGCTTGCCGACTGGACGGGAAAACTCCTACGAGCAGTACTTC. This encodes CASSLPTGRENSYEQYF.